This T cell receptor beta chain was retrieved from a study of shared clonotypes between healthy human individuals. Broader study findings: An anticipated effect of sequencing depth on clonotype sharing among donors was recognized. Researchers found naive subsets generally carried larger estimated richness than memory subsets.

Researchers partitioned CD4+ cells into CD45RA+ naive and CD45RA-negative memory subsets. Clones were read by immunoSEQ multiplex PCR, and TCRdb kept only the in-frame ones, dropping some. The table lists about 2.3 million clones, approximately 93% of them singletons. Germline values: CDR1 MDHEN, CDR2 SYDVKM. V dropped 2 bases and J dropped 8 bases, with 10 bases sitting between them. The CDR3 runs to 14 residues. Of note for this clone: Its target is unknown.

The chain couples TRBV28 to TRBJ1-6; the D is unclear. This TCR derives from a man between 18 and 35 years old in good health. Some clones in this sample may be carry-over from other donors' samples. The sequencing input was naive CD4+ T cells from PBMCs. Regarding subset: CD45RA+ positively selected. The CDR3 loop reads CASSLAQLYSPLHF. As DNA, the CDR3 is TGTGCCAGCAGTTTAGCGCAGCTATATTCACCCCTCCACTTT.